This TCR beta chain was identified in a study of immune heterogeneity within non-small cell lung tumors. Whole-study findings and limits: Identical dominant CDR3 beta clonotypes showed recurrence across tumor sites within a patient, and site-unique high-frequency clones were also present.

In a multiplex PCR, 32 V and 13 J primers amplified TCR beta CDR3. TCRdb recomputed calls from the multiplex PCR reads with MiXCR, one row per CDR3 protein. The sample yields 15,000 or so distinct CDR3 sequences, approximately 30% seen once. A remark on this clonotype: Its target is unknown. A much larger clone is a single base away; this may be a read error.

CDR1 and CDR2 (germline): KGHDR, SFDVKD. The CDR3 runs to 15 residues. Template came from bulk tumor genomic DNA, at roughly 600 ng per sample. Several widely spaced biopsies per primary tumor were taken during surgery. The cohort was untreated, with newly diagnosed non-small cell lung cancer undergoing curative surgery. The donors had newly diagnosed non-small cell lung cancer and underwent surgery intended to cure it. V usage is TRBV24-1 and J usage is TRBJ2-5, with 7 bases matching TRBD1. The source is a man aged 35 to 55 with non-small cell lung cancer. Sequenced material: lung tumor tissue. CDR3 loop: CSTSDPGTVPETQYF. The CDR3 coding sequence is TGTTCCACCAGTGACCCAGGGACAGTTCCAGAGACCCAGTACTTC.